This TCR beta chain derives from a study of blood T cell repertoires in COVID-19. Overall study context: T cells, B-cell-depleted T cells, or PBMCs provided the cDNA or gDNA that served as material.

Recruited during active infection, patients (from Seattle) were subsequently followed longitudinally. The CDR3 has 13 amino acids. Germline loops: CDR1 GTSNPN, CDR2 SVGIG (reference sequence). After removal of 8 bases from V and 2 bases from J, the junction contained 5 bases not matched to a gene. In the original processing: How many nucleated cells were present was estimated from reference gene primer amplification. The repertoire was sequenced with immunoSEQ multiplex PCR; TCRdb's copy has only in-frame clones and lacks some. The V and J calls and clone size come from that table; D and trimming were worked out from the DNA. The sample yields hundreds of thousands of clones, about 88% seen once.

The sequencing sample was made of peripheral blood. V gene TRBV30 combines with J gene TRBJ1-2, with 10 positions matching TRBD1. The origin of this receptor is a woman aged 60-75 years with COVID-19, enrolled during active disease. CDR3 nucleotides: TGTGCCGGGACAGGGGCCTCGAACTATGGCTACACCTTC. Its protein product is CAGTGASNYGYTF. The full variable domain, completed using reference TRBV30 and TRBJ1-2, is SQTIHQWPATLVQPVGSPLSLECTVEGTSNPNLYWYRQAAGRGLQLLFYSVGIGQISSEVPQNLSASRPQDRQFILSSKKLLLSDSGFYLCAGTGASNYGYTFGSGTRLTVV.